These 28 T cell receptor beta chains were all obtained from the same sample, sequenced in a study of response to subunit inactivated influenza vaccine. TCRdb processed the RT-PCR reads anew with MiXCR; each CDR3 protein has one entry. This table holds 300,000 to 350,000 distinct CDR3 sequences, 22% found once. The sequencing used PBMCs from blood, collected 21 months after vaccination. All receptors come from a man aged 45 to 70 who received an inactivated influenza vaccine.

The chain uses TRBV4-2 and TRBJ1-4, with D tentatively TRBD1 (5 bases). The CDR3 loop spans 18 amino acids. With 0 bases removed from V and 3 bases from J, the gap between germline ends came to 17 bases. CDR1 and CDR2 from the germline V gene are LGHNA and YNFKEQ. CDR3 protein: CASSQDKAGIVSNEKLFF. CDR3 DNA sequence: TGTGCCAGCAGCCAAGATAAGGCAGGGATAGTATCTAATGAAAAACTGTTTTTT.

This clonotype was observed a few times. The rearrangement uses TRBV6-1 and TRBJ2-3; 7 nucleotides align to TRBD2. J lost 2 bases, V lost 6 bases, and 11 bases had no gene match. Germline assignment: CDR1 MNHNS and CDR2 SASEGT. The CDR3 sequence is 16 residues long. The DNA for the CDR3 is TGTGCCAGCAGCGCAGAGGCGGGGGTCTCCACAGATACGCAGTATTTT. Amino acid sequence: CASSAEAGVSTDTQYF.

This clonotype was counted a few times. The rearrangement uses TRBV7-2 and TRBJ1-5; tentative D call: TRBD1 (6 bases). The ends were cut back, 5 bases at V and 6 bases at J, with 11 bases in the middle. CDR1 is SGHTA and CDR2 is FQGNSA in the germline V gene. This CDR3 is built from 13 residues. DNA of the CDR3: TGTGCCAGCAGCCCCTGGGGGGCTCAGCCCCAGCATTTT. It codes for CASSPWGAQPQHF.

The chain has TRBV5-1 and TRBJ2-1; maybe TRBD1 (5 bases). Germline V CDR1 and CDR2: SGHRS, YFSETQ. Trimming removed 0 bases at V and 8 bases at J, with 15 bases between. This CDR3 spans 15 amino acids. CDR3 sequence reads: CASSLEGVSGYEQFF. The CDR3 DNA sequence: TGCGCCAGCAGCTTGGAAGGGGTATCTGGCTATGAGCAGTTCTTC.

The CDR3 DNA sequence: TGTGCCAGCAGTTTAGCCCGGCTGGGACGGAACACCATATATTTT. It yields the protein CASSLARLGRNTIYF. The V call is TRBV12-3 or TRBV12-4, the J call TRBJ1-3; possibly TRBD1 for D (5 bases). Trimming took off 0 bases at V and 7 bases at J, with 13 bases between the two ends. The CDR3 spans 15 residues.

This clonotype came up a few times. The chain joins TRBV7-2 to TRBJ2-1; 7 positions match TRBD1. The ends lost 4 bases at V and 0 bases at J; junction bases unmatched: 3. There are 15 residues in the CDR3. CDR1 is SGHTA and CDR2 is FQGNSA in the germline V gene. The chain's CDR3 is CASSSSGGSYNEQFF. DNA for the CDR3: TGTGCCAGCAGCTCCTCAGGGGGCTCCTACAATGAGCAGTTCTTC.

This clonotype was seen at least ten times. The chain couples TRBV12-3 or TRBV12-4 to TRBJ1-5, with TRBD1 as a possible D gene (5 bases). The CDR3 is 15 amino acids. Trimming removed 7 bases at V and 5 bases at J, with 18 bases between. CDR3 in amino acids: CASTVGELRDQPQHF. DNA of the CDR3: TGTGCCAGCACCGTAGGGGAGCTGAGAGATCAGCCCCAGCATTTT.

This clonotype was seen a few times. V usage is TRBV12-3 or TRBV12-4 and J usage is TRBJ2-3; D is unresolved. V was shortened by 6 bases and J by 1 base, with 11 bases between the two germline ends. This CDR3 has 14 amino acids. The CDR3 reads CASRPDRGTDTQYF. CDR3 bases: TGTGCCAGCAGGCCGGACCGGGGCACAGATACGCAGTATTTT.

This clonotype came up a few times. The DNA for the CDR3 is TGTGCCAGCGACCCCGGGACAGGGGCCATCTACGAGCAGTACTTC. Its translation is CASDPGTGAIYEQYF. The chain recombines TRBV2 with TRBJ2-7, with 10 bases that match TRBD1. CDR1 SNHLY and CDR2 FYNNEI come from the germline V gene. J gave up 3 bases and V 8 bases, and 10 bases lay outside the gene matches. CDR3 size: 15 residues.

The chain joins TRBV29-1 to TRBJ1-1; a possible D gene is TRBD1 (5 bases). V was pared by 5 bases and J by 5 bases, with 18 bases between. This CDR3 has 14 amino acids. Looked up from germline, CDR1 is SQVTM and CDR2 is ANQGSEA. CDR3 coding DNA: TGCAGCGTTCAAAGCGGGTCAGGGAGGACTGAAGCTTTCTTT. This encodes CSVQSGSGRTEAFF.

The chain employs TRBV7-9 and TRBJ2-3; D gene unclear. CDR3 length equals 14 residues. The germline V and J ends were trimmed by 1 base and 6 bases, with 11 bases remaining between them. From germline, CDR1 is SEHNR and CDR2 FQNEAQ (reference sequence). This CDR3 is CASSLVQVYDTQYF. The CDR3 nucleotides read TGTGCCAGCAGCTTAGTTCAGGTTTACGATACGCAGTATTTT.

This clonotype has a handful of counts. The chain has TRBV9 and TRBJ2-1; 7 bases align to TRBD2. CDR1 and CDR2 from the germline V gene are SGDLS and YYNGEE. V shed 0 bases, J shed 4 bases, and the junction held 4 bases outside the gene matches. The CDR3 totals 15 residues. Written as DNA, the CDR3 is TGTGCCAGCAGCGTAGGACTAGCAGAGTACAATGAGCAGTTCTTC. Translation: CASSVGLAEYNEQFF.

The chain carries TRBV19 and TRBJ1-3; 7 bases agree with TRBD1. The CDR3 runs 15 residues. The germline CDR1 and CDR2 sequences are LNHDA and SQIVND (reference sequence). The junction had 6 bases not matched to a gene; V was cut back by 5 bases and J by 2 bases. CDR3 residues: CASSGTANTGNTIYF. DNA for the CDR3: TGTGCCAGTAGTGGGACAGCAAATACTGGAAACACCATATATTTT.

The CDR3 is CASRAGSAYEQYF. CDR3 in DNA: TGCGCCAGCAGAGCGGGCTCGGCCTACGAGCAGTACTTC. The genes are TRBV5-1 and TRBJ2-7, with TRBD2 as a possible D gene (6 bases). Germline V gene data show CDR1 as SGHRS and CDR2 as YFSETQ. CDR3 length: 13 residues. The V and J ends lost 5 bases and 2 bases respectively, with 11 bases between them.

The chain is built from TRBV6-1 and TRBJ2-5; 16 bases agree with TRBD2. The V segment lost 6 bases and the J segment 4 bases; nucleotides outside the gene matches: 14. Germline lookup yields CDR1 MNHNS and CDR2 SASEGT. This CDR3 has 19 residues. In DNA form, the CDR3 reads TGTGCCAGCAGCCACCAATCCGTGGGACTAGCGGGGGGGCGAGAGACCCAGTACTTC. As protein: CASSHQSVGLAGGRETQYF.

The chain has TRBV29-1 and TRBJ1-4, with TRBD1 matching over 7 bases. With 3 bases clipped from V and 0 bases from J, the junction kept 13 bases outside the gene matches. The CDR3 runs to 18 residues. Germline CDR1 reads SQVTM; CDR2 reads ANQGSEA. The CDR3 DNA follows: TGCAGCGTTGAGGGGCTACAGGGGCACCCCACAACTAATGAAAAACTGTTTTTT. Translated: CSVEGLQGHPTTNEKLFF.

The chain has TRBV5-1 and TRBJ1-2, with D perhaps matching TRBD1 (6 bases). The V end lost 4 bases, the J end lost 0 bases, and 13 bases lay between the germline ends. This CDR3 has 15 residues. Germline lookup yields CDR1 SGHRS and CDR2 YFSETQ. The chain's CDR3 is CASSRTDRANYGYTF. The CDR3 DNA follows: TGCGCCAGCAGCAGAACGGACAGAGCTAACTATGGCTACACCTTC.

The chain joins TRBV3-1 to TRBJ1-1; tentatively, D is TRBD1 (6 bases). Trimming pared 8 bases from V and 3 bases from J, leaving 13 bases between. This CDR3 is built from 13 residues. Germline CDR1 LGHDT, CDR2 YNNKEL (reference sequence). The DNA for the CDR3 is TGTGCCAGCGAGGGGGTGGGGTACACTGAAGCTTTCTTT. Translating it yields CASEGVGYTEAFF.

The V and J genes are TRBV28 and TRBJ2-7; D remains unclear. The CDR3 extends over 12 amino acids. Germline assignment: CDR1 MDHEN and CDR2 SYDVKM. V was cut by 10 bases and J by 2 bases, with 12 bases left in between. Here the CDR3 reads CATGDGTYEQYF. Written as DNA, the CDR3 is TGTGCCACAGGAGACGGAACCTACGAGCAGTACTTC.

Points on this clonotype: Because the CDR3 is missing its conserved closing phenylalanine or tryptophan, this is likely a read error. V is TRBV4-1 and J is TRBJ2-1; D possibly corresponds to TRBD2 (5 bases). Between the trimmed V and J ends, which lost 4 bases and 0 bases, there was a span of 10 bases. The CDR3 consists of 15 residues. Germline V CDR1 and CDR2: MGHRA, YSYEKL. The CDR3 loop is CASSPSGSSYNEQFS. For the CDR3, the DNA is TGCGCCAGCAGCCCAAGCGGTAGCTCCTACAATGAGCAGTTCTCT.

This clonotype has just a few counts. The chain joins TRBV7-9 to TRBJ2-2; D gene ambiguous. Trimming cost V 10 bases and J 4 bases, with 13 bases left between them. This CDR3 has 13 amino acids. From germline, CDR1 is SEHNR and CDR2 FQNEAQ (reference sequence). The CDR3 DNA reads as TGTGCCACCAGGCCCTACCTCACCGGGGAGCTGTTTTTT. It yields the protein CATRPYLTGELFF.

The chain has TRBV14 and TRBJ1-4; D remains unclear. The germline V gene encodes CDR1 SGHDN and CDR2 FVKESK. Trimming removed 4 bases at V and 0 bases at J, with 12 bases between. The CDR3 is 16 amino acids. Here the CDR3 reads CASSPLGRPTNEKLFF. The CDR3 DNA sequence: TGTGCCAGCAGCCCCCTTGGGAGGCCAACTAATGAAAAACTGTTTTTT.

This clonotype was recorded many times. This chain connects TRBV7-9 to TRBJ1-4; 8 bases align to TRBD1. The V gene's germline CDR1 is SEHNR and CDR2 FQNEAQ (reference sequence). The V segment lost 6 bases and the J segment 7 bases; nucleotides outside the gene matches: 13. CDR3 length equals 16 residues. CDR3 sequence: CASSPQLAGTGEKLFF. CDR3 sequence (DNA): TGTGCCAGCAGTCCTCAACTTGCGGGGACAGGTGAAAAACTGTTTTTT.

The rearrangement joins TRBV11-1 to TRBJ2-6; TRBD1 agrees at 9 bases. The CDR3 is made up of 17 amino acids. J gave up 2 bases and V 5 bases, and 7 bases lay outside the gene matches. The germline V gene has CDR1 SGHAT and CDR2 FQDESV (reference sequence). In nucleotides, the CDR3 is TGTGCCAGCAGCCGGCGCCGACAGGGGGCTGGGGCCAACGTCCTGACTTTC. Translated, it gives CASSRRRQGAGANVLTF. Variable domain in full (rest from reference TRBV11-1 and TRBJ2-6): EAEVAQSPRYKITEKSQAVAFWCDPISGHATLYWYRQILGQGPELLVQFQDESVVDDSQLPKDRFSAERLKGVDSTLKIQPAELGDSAMYLCASSRRRQGAGANVLTFGAGSRLTVL.

This clonotype appeared a few times. J is TRBJ2-3 and V is TRBV20-1; possible D gene TRBD2, 5 bases. V lost 6 bases and J lost 1, with 17 bases in between. The CDR3 loop spans 15 amino acids. Germline V gives CDR1 DFQATT, CDR2 SNEGSKA (reference sequence). CDR3 residues: CSAPPGSGRTDTQYF. The CDR3 region has the DNA TGCAGTGCCCCCCCGGGGAGCGGACGCACAGATACGCAGTATTTT.

This clonotype was detected ten times or more. This chain connects TRBV4-3 to TRBJ1-1; D is unresolved. Germline CDR1 and CDR2: LGHNA and YSLEER. The CDR3 spans 16 residues. Trimming shortened V by 0 bases and J by 1 base, and 12 bases separated the two germline ends. The CDR3, as DNA: TGCGCCAGCAGCCAAGATCGGAGTTGGCAGAACACTGAAGCTTTCTTT. It translates to CASSQDRSWQNTEAFF.

The V gene is TRBV27, the J gene TRBJ2-3; the D gene is possibly TRBD1 (5 bases). The CDR3 spans 16 residues. The V gene's germline CDR1 is MNHEY and CDR2 SMNVEV (reference sequence). The V end was cut by 5 bases, the J end by 4 bases, with 19 bases between. CDR3 protein: CASSKSPFRDADTQYF. The CDR3 DNA is TGTGCCAGCAGTAAGTCACCCTTCAGGGATGCAGATACGCAGTATTTT.

This clonotype was recorded a few times. The chain joins TRBV5-6 to TRBJ1-1, with no clear D. Germline lookup yields CDR1 SGHDT and CDR2 YYEEEE. Trimming cost V 2 bases and J 4 bases, with 6 bases left between them. CDR3 length: 12 amino acids. CDR3 sequence: CASSFKGTEAFF. DNA for the CDR3: TGTGCCAGCAGCTTTAAGGGCACTGAAGCTTTCTTT.